This TCR beta chain was observed in a study of cytotoxic CD8 clonotypes in ibrutinib-treated CLL. At the level of the study: For this cohort, patients were around eleven relapsed/refractory and some 15 treatment-naive, while 17 were IGHV unmutated. Whole-study results and caveats: Upon ibrutinib response clonality rose, and upon progression it fell back toward baseline. Contraction or stability on treatment characterized the public clonotypes, which were uncommon.

Germline CDR1 reads ENHRY; CDR2 reads SYGVKD. This CDR3 is built from 16 residues. V shed 4 bases and J 0 bases; nucleotides not matched to a gene: 6. On this clone: Its target is not known.

The table came from immunoSEQ multiplex PCR; TCRdb's copy has only in-frame clones and leaves some out. The sample includes 12,000 to 15,000 clones, 52% of them seen just once. The chain couples TRBV10-3 to TRBJ1-3; TRBD1 aligns across 7 bases. Sequencing used PBMCs, obtained at a 24-month disease-progression time point, from a patient treated with ibrutinib. The TCR originated in a human donor with chronic lymphocytic leukemia. CDR3 in amino acids: CAISGQGPFSGNTIYF. The CDR3 DNA follows: TGTGCCATCAGTGGACAGGGACCTTTCTCTGGAAACACCATATATTTT.